The T cell receptor (beta chain) described here comes from a study of cytomegalovirus exposure and HLA in healthy donors. Study at large: Genetic ancestry analysis placed more than 80% of the roughly 400 donors that were genotyped in the Caucasian-associated cluster.

As concerns this clone: Its target is unknown.

This CDR3 region has 15 residues. V lost 3 bases, J lost 8 bases, and 8 bases stayed unmatched. The germline gives CDR1 LGHNA, CDR2 YSLEER. Use of 60 Vbeta and 13 Jbeta primers characterized the PCR. Data came from immunoSEQ multiplex PCR; TCRdb stores just in-frame clones and leaves some out. The sample consists of 100,000 to 120,000 clones, less than 85% of them appearing once. Overall study findings and caveats: DRB1 showed the most TCR associations and HLA-C the fewest in a later analysis, as rates varied by HLA locus. Researchers reported in a later analysis that a missense DCLRE1C variant was tied to TCR beta V- and J-gene trimming.

The J gene is TRBJ1-2, the V gene TRBV4-3; 11 positions match TRBD1. The sample consisted of PBMCs. The clonotype originates from a man younger than 40 in good health and CMV-seropositive. CDR3 sequence: CASSHSGQGAIGYTF. CDR3 sequence (DNA): TGCGCCAGCAGCCACAGCGGACAGGGGGCAATAGGCTACACCTTC.